This T cell receptor beta chain was identified during a study (TCRdb year 2016). From the cysteine through the phenylalanine, the CDR3 covers 16 amino acids. Of the read, only the CDR3 DNA is kept; its 48 bases are in frame from base 1. CDR1 and CDR2 are read off the germline V gene as SGHTA and FQGNSA. V is pared back by 5 bases and J by 4 bases, with 20 bases lying between the germline termini. This clonotype was counted many times. Its antigen remains undetermined. No base qualities exist here, and no much larger clone lies one base off it. Receptor libraries were prepared by RT-PCR. The reads were generated on an Illumina MiSeq. TCRdb took the public reads, trimmed them with fastp at Q25, ran MiXCR for clone calling and kept in-frame beta chains. All rows with the same CDR3 protein become a single entry with the most common DNA and genes. Within this sample are about 700,000 distinct CDR3 sequences, with 12% to 15% of them counted one time only. The ten most abundant clones make up roughly 4% of the sample.

The V and J genes are TRBV7-2 and TRBJ2-5, with TRBD2 as a weak D call on 5 bases. This receptor was identified in a female donor in good health, serving as a healthy control. Material: memory CD4+ T cells from blood. The CDR3 reads CASSPEVGRQGETQYF. In nucleotides, the sequence is TGTGCCAGCAGCCCTGAAGTTGGGAGACAAGGAGAGACCCAGTACTTC.